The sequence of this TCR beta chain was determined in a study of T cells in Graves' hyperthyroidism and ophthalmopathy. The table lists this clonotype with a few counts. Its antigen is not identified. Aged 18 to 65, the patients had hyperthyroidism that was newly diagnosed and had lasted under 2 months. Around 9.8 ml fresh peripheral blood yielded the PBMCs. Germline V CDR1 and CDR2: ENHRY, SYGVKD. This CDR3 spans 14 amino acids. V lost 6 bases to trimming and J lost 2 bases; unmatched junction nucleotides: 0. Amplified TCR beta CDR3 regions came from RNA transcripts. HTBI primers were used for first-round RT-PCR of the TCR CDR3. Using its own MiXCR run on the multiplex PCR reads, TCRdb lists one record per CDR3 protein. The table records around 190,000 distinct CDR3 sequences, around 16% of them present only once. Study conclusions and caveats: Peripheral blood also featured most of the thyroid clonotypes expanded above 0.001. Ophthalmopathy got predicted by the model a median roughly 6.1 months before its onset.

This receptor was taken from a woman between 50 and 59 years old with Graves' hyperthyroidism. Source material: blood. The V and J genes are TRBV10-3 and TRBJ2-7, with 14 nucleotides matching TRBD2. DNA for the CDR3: TGTGCCATCAGGGGACTAGCGGGAGCCTACGAGCAGTACTTC. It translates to CAIRGLAGAYEQYF.